The rows below give T cell receptor beta chains drawn from one sample of a study of control samples from healthy donors and cancer patients. The method was immunoSEQ multiplex PCR; TCRdb's version includes in-frame clones alone and lacks a portion of them. The table includes some 96,000 clones, approximately 95% detected once. The specimen sequenced was blood. These receptors originate from a man between 18 and 29 years old in good health. Each CDR3 is given with its conserved first and last residue. Fields, in order: CDR3 DNA, CDR3 protein, J gene, clone size, CDR3 length, V gene, D gene. A D gene is named only where the DNA matches it firmly. Where a row states a size, it is once, few, many or the class of an expanded clone; other rows omit it.

DNA: TGTGCCAGCAGCCCTAGGCCCGAGGGGTATGGCTACACCTTC
CDR3: CASSPRPEGYGYTF
J: TRBJ1-2
size: -
length: 14
V: TRBV5-4
D: -

DNA: TGTGCCAGCAGCTTAGTGTCAGGGGGCAAGGAGCCCCAGCATTTT
CDR3: CASSLVSGGKEPQHF
J: TRBJ1-5
size: -
length: 15
V: TRBV7-6
D: TRBD1

DNA: TGTGCCAGCAGCCAAGATCAGGGTAGCTACACCTTC
CDR3: CASSQDQGSYTF
J: TRBJ1-2
size: -
length: 12
V: TRBV4-2
D: -

DNA: TGTGCCAGCAGCAATATAGCGGGAGGCTACAATGAGCAGTTCTTC
CDR3: CASSNIAGGYNEQFF
J: TRBJ2-1
size: once
length: 15
V: TRBV7-6
D: TRBD2

DNA: TGTGCCAGCAGTGGGGGGACTAGCGGGGGCCGACAAGAGACCCAGTACTTC
CDR3: CASSGGTSGGRQETQYF
J: TRBJ2-5
size: -
length: 17
V: TRBV2
D: TRBD2

DNA: TGTGCCAGCAGTTCAGGCAGGGGACCCAACAATGAGCAGTTCTTC
CDR3: CASSSGRGPNNEQFF
J: TRBJ2-1
size: once
length: 15
V: TRBV27
D: -

DNA: TGCGCCAGCAGCCCGGCAAGGTTAGGGGCCGACTATGGCTACACCTTC
CDR3: CASSPARLGADYGYTF
J: TRBJ1-2
size: -
length: 16
V: TRBV5-1
D: -

DNA: TGTGCCAGCAGTGAAAGGACTAATGAAAAACTGTTTTTT
CDR3: CASSERTNEKLFF
J: TRBJ1-4
size: once
length: 13
V: TRBV6-1
D: -

DNA: TGCAGCGTTGAAGGACAGGGCGACCCGGAGACCCAGTACTTC
CDR3: CSVEGQGDPETQYF
J: TRBJ2-5
size: -
length: 14
V: TRBV29-1
D: TRBD1

DNA: TGTGCCAGCAGTTACCAGGACGGTGCTTTCTTT
CDR3: CASSYQDGAFF
J: TRBJ1-1
size: once
length: 11
V: TRBV6-5
D: -

DNA: TGTGCCATCAGGGGGGAGATAGCTAATGAAAAACTGTTTTTT
CDR3: CAIRGEIANEKLFF
J: TRBJ1-4
size: -
length: 14
V: TRBV10-3
D: -

DNA: TGTGCCAGCAGTCAACTAGCGGGGGCCAATGAGCAGTTCTTC
CDR3: CASSQLAGANEQFF
J: TRBJ2-1
size: -
length: 14
V: TRBV6-2/TRBV6-3
D: TRBD2

DNA: TGTGCCTGGACCCAGGAAGGAGGAGAGACCCAGTACTTC
CDR3: CAWTQEGGETQYF
J: TRBJ2-5
size: -
length: 13
V: TRBV30
D: -

DNA: TGTGCCAGCAGCCGTTACCGGGGGGGATCCTACAATGAGCAGTTCTTC
CDR3: CASSRYRGGSYNEQFF
J: TRBJ2-1
size: -
length: 16
V: TRBV11-3
D: TRBD2

DNA: TGTGCTAGCAGCTTAGGGTATTCGGGGTCCTACGAGCAGTACTTC
CDR3: CASSLGYSGSYEQYF
J: TRBJ2-7
size: once
length: 15
V: TRBV7-7
D: -

DNA: TGTGCCAGCAGCCAAGAGCGCGACAGGGTTAGGGTCCCGAGCTCCTACAATGAGCAGTTCTTC
CDR3: CASSQERDRVRVPSSYNEQFF
J: TRBJ2-1
size: -
length: 21
V: TRBV3-1/TRBV3-2
D: TRBD1

DNA: TGTGCCAGCAGTGAAGTCCCGGGAGAAGAGAATGAGCAGTTCTTC
CDR3: CASSEVPGEENEQFF
J: TRBJ2-1
size: -
length: 15
V: TRBV25-1
D: -

DNA: TGCAGTGCTCCTCGATTCTCTGAAGCTTTCTTT
CDR3: CSAPRFSEAFF
J: TRBJ1-1
size: -
length: 11
V: TRBV20-1
D: -

DNA: TGTGCCAGTTCCCTATCGGGGAATCAGCCCCAGCATTTT
CDR3: CASSLSGNQPQHF
J: TRBJ1-5
size: -
length: 13
V: TRBV19
D: -

DNA: TGTGCCAGCAGTGTCGACTCCCACAATGAGCAGTTCTTC
CDR3: CASSVDSHNEQFF
J: TRBJ2-1
size: -
length: 13
V: TRBV6-2/TRBV6-3
D: -

DNA: TGTGCCAGCAGGGGGGGGCGGAATGAGCAGTTCTTC
CDR3: CASRGGRNEQFF
J: TRBJ2-1
size: -
length: 12
V: TRBV27
D: -

DNA: TGCGCCAGCAGCCCGCGGCGGTCGAACACTGAAGCTTTCTTT
CDR3: CASSPRRSNTEAFF
J: TRBJ1-1
size: -
length: 14
V: TRBV5-1
D: -

DNA: TGTGCCACCAGCAGATCAAGCCGGACTTTTAACACCGGGGAGCTGTTTTTT
CDR3: CATSRSSRTFNTGELFF
J: TRBJ2-2
size: -
length: 17
V: TRBV15
D: -

DNA: TGCGCCAGCAGCTTGGGAGAGGGAAGAAGCTCACCCCTCCACTTT
CDR3: CASSLGEGRSSPLHF
J: TRBJ1-6
size: -
length: 15
V: TRBV5-1
D: -

DNA: TGTGCCAGCAGCTTGACAACCCTGAACACTGAAGCTTTCTTT
CDR3: CASSLTTLNTEAFF
J: TRBJ1-1
size: -
length: 14
V: TRBV11-2
D: -

DNA: TGCGCCAGCAGTCCGACAGGGGGAGCTGGAAACACCATATATTTT
CDR3: CASSPTGGAGNTIYF
J: TRBJ1-3
size: -
length: 15
V: TRBV5-1
D: TRBD1

DNA: TGTGCCACCAGTGACGCGGGGGACAATGAGCAGTTCTTC
CDR3: CATSDAGDNEQFF
J: TRBJ2-1
size: -
length: 13
V: TRBV24-1
D: TRBD2

DNA: TGTGCCAGCAGGCCGGGACAGGGAAATCAGCCCCAGCATTTT
CDR3: CASRPGQGNQPQHF
J: TRBJ1-5
size: -
length: 14
V: TRBV6-5
D: TRBD1

DNA: TGTGCCTGGAGATCTTTAGGGGACAGGGTTTACGAAGCTTTCTTT
CDR3: CAWRSLGDRVYEAFF
J: TRBJ1-1
size: -
length: 15
V: TRBV30
D: TRBD1

DNA: TGCGCCAGCAGCTTGGACCCGGGGAGCAATCAGCCCCAGCATTTT
CDR3: CASSLDPGSNQPQHF
J: TRBJ1-5
size: -
length: 15
V: TRBV5-1
D: -

DNA: TGTGCCTGGAGTGTAGGGACGGTTACTCCGGGCCGTGAAAAACTGTTTTTT
CDR3: CAWSVGTVTPGREKLFF
J: TRBJ1-4
size: -
length: 17
V: TRBV30
D: -

DNA: TGTGCCAGCAGCGGGACAGATAACACTGAAGCTTTCTTT
CDR3: CASSGTDNTEAFF
J: TRBJ1-1
size: -
length: 13
V: TRBV6-5
D: TRBD1

DNA: TGTGCCACCAGCACCCGGTCACCGTCTAACGAGCAGTACTTC
CDR3: CATSTRSPSNEQYF
J: TRBJ2-7
size: -
length: 14
V: TRBV15
D: -